This passage covers 13 T cell receptor beta chains from one sample sequenced in a study of read filtering for tumor transcriptome and immune sequencing (dated by TCRdb to 2020 to 2022). The listed sequencing device is Illumina HiSeq 4000. TCR libraries were constructed from 400 to 500 ng RNA using the Immunoverse kit, and molecular barcoded adaptors covering alpha/delta and beta/gamma chains were employed. TCRdb handled the public reads itself, with Q25 trimming in fastp and clone calling in MiXCR, and kept productive beta chains. Duplicate CDR3 protein sequences are folded into a single record with the most common DNA and genes. A total of about 35,000 distinct CDR3 sequences appear in this sample, around an eighth of them only once. The ten largest clones represent 6.5% to 8.5% of the sample. The sequenced material came from a population of CD138-negative cells sorted from bone marrow. The cell subset or site label, as the study defines it: bone marrow mononuclear cells depleted of CD138+ plasma/myeloma cells by negative magnetic selection. The receptors originated from a donor aged 40 or older with multiple myeloma.

A note on this clonotype: This likely comes from a read error, as the CDR3 has no conserved phenylalanine or tryptophan at its end. V is TRBV12-3 or TRBV12-4 and J is TRBJ1-5, with 7 bases fitting TRBD1. The CDR3 has 13 amino acids. J gave up 4 bases and V 5 bases, and 2 bases lay outside the gene matches. CDR3 coding DNA: TGTGCCAGCAGTCTACAGGGGAATCAGCCCCAGCATTCT. This sequence encodes CASSLQGNQPQHS.

This clonotype occurred many times. The CDR3 is CSATGTGGVGSNQPQHF. The CDR3 DNA reads TGCAGTGCGACAGGGACAGGGGGAGTAGGAAGCAATCAGCCCCAGCATTTT. The genes are TRBV20-1 and TRBJ1-5; 11 bases line up with TRBD1. The CDR3 covers 17 residues. The germline V gene encodes CDR1 DFQATT and CDR2 SNEGSKA (reference sequence). After removal of 6 bases from V and 1 base from J, the junction contained 11 bases not matched to a gene.

This clonotype was counted ten times or more. The chain links TRBV7-9 to TRBJ1-5; no clear D. Deletions cut 5 bases from V and 5 bases from J, with 7 bases between. Germline V gene sequence: CDR1 SEHNR, CDR2 FQNEAQ (reference sequence). The CDR3 sequence is 12 residues long. The CDR3, as DNA: TGTGCCAGCAGCCCTCAAGATCAGCCCCAGCATTTT. Protein product: CASSPQDQPQHF.

The CDR3 region is CASSPKYNEQFF. The CDR3 DNA reads as TGTGCCAGCAGTCCTAAGTACAATGAGCAGTTCTTC. The V and J genes are TRBV27 and TRBJ2-1; D not resolved. V was cut by 5 bases and J by 4 bases, with 6 bases left in between. There are 12 residues in the CDR3. Germline V lookup: CDR1 MNHEY, CDR2 SMNVEV (reference sequence).

This clonotype was seen a handful of times. V gene TRBV7-2 combines with J gene TRBJ2-1; D remains ambiguous. The V end lost 1 base, the J end lost 0 bases, and 4 bases lay between the germline ends. The CDR3 sequence is 14 residues long. From germline, CDR1 is SGHTA and CDR2 FQGNSA. The CDR3 nucleotides are TGTGCCAGCAGCTTAGACAACTCCTACAATGAGCAGTTCTTC. It translates to CASSLDNSYNEQFF.

This clonotype was counted ten times or more. V usage is TRBV4-2 and J usage is TRBJ1-4; unclear D gene. The CDR3 contains 16 residues. Trimming shortened V by 1 base and J by 5 bases, and 14 bases separated the two germline ends. CDR1 and CDR2 (germline): LGHNA, YNFKEQ. For the CDR3, the DNA is TGTGCCAGCAGCCAAGTCTGGGGAGATGGGAATGAAAAACTGTTTTTT. Amino acids: CASSQVWGDGNEKLFF.

As for this clonotype: At one end, the junction sequence differs from germline, possibly due to a read error. This chain uses TRBV5-1 with TRBJ2-5; 8 nucleotides line up with TRBD1. The CDR3 sequence is 13 residues long. Germline loops: CDR1 SGHRS, CDR2 YFSETQ. The CDR3 region is CASGLTGEETQYF. The DNA of the CDR3 is TGCGCCAGCGGTTTGACAGGGGAAGAGACACAGTACTTC.

There are many counts of this clonotype. V and J are TRBV6-1 and TRBJ1-1, with D hard to call. CDR1 and CDR2 from the germline V gene are MNHNS and SASEGT. CDR3 length: 13 residues. V gave up 3 bases and J gave up 1 base, with 6 bases separating them. The CDR3 loop is CASSEKANTEAFF. CDR3 in DNA: TGTGCCAGCAGTGAGAAGGCGAACACTGAAGCTTTCTTT.

This clonotype was counted ten times or more. The gene calls are TRBV7-9 and TRBJ2-3; D ambiguous. The length of the CDR3 is 15 residues. Germline V gene data show CDR1 as SEHNR and CDR2 as FQNEAQ (reference sequence). Trimming pared 1 base from V and 1 base from J, leaving 9 bases between. For the CDR3, the DNA is TGTGCCAGCAGCTTAGAGGCATCTGGCACAGATACGCAGTATTTT. Protein product: CASSLEASGTDTQYF.

This clonotype was observed many times. The J gene is TRBJ2-1, the V gene TRBV6-5; either TRBD1 or TRBD2 may supply D (5 bases each). This CDR3 spans 13 amino acids. Between the trimmed V and J ends, which lost 7 bases and 6 bases, there was a span of 13 bases. Germline-derived CDR1 and CDR2 are MNHEY and SVGAGI. The DNA of the CDR3 is TGTGCCAGCAACTCCGGGACCCCCAATGAGCAGTTCTTC. Its protein is CASNSGTPNEQFF.

This clonotype has a count of ten or more. The chain combines TRBV6-2 or TRBV6-3 with TRBJ1-3; no reliable D call. The germline gives CDR1 MNHEY, CDR2 SVGEGT. The V and J ends lost 8 bases and 2 bases respectively, with 13 bases between them. The CDR3 loop spans 14 amino acids. CDR3 DNA sequence: TGTGCCAGCCGTTTCGGCAGTACTGGAAACACCATATATTTT. This encodes CASRFGSTGNTIYF.

Concerning this clonotype: Just one base apart from a much larger clone, this may be a read error. The CDR3 DNA follows: TGCGCCAGCAGCTTGGCCTTAAGCGGATTAGCCTACGAGCAGTACTTC. This codes for CASSLALSGLAYEQYF. The V call is TRBV5-1, the J call TRBJ2-7, with D possibly matching TRBD2 (5 bases). V gave up 0 bases and J gave up 2 bases, with 15 bases separating them. CDR1 is SGHRS and CDR2 is YFSETQ in the germline V gene. The CDR3 is 16 amino acids. The whole variable domain, filled in from reference TRBV5-1 and TRBJ2-7, reads KAGVTQTPRYLIKTRGQQVTLSCSPISGHRSVSWYQQTPGQGLQFLFEYFSETQRNKGNFPGRFSGRQFSNSRSEMNVSTLELGDSALYLCASSLALSGLAYEQYFGPGTRLTVT.

This clonotype was counted ten times or more. The J gene is TRBJ1-5, the V gene TRBV28; tentatively, D is TRBD1 (5 bases). CDR1 MDHEN and CDR2 SYDVKM come from the germline V gene. This CDR3 comprises 14 residues. The V end was cut by 4 bases, the J end by 0 bases, with 7 bases between. The CDR3, as DNA: TGTGCCAGCAGTTACGACAGTAGCAATCAGCCCCAGCATTTT. Translated: CASSYDSSNQPQHF.